The 21 T cell receptor beta chains listed next were all sequenced from one sample in a study of T-cell reconstitution after alpha-beta-depleted transplantation in children. Preparation of the TCRbeta library involved a method that used unique molecular identifiers. TCRdb fed the PCR reads into MiXCR, producing one record per CDR3 protein. The sample has approximately 1,000,000 distinct CDR3 sequences, about 26% seen once; the top ten hold under 30%. Sequencing was performed on PBMCs, mostly from graft donor cells, taken 360 days after TCRalphabeta/CD19-depleted stem cell transplant. These receptors came from a boy in the first two years of life who had a stem cell transplant for SCID, so the T cells may come from the graft donor.

The gene calls are TRBV9 and TRBJ2-5; TRBD2 agrees at 7 bases. The V gene end was trimmed by 3 bases and the J gene end by 0 bases; junction bases not matched to a gene: 8. The V gene's germline CDR1 is SGDLS and CDR2 YYNGEE. The CDR3 extends over 16 amino acids. The CDR3 here is CASSGVGAGHQETQYF. Written as DNA, the CDR3 is TGTGCCAGCAGCGGAGTGGGAGCGGGACACCAAGAGACCCAGTACTTC.

The table lists this clonotype with a few counts. J is TRBJ2-3 and V is TRBV15; maybe TRBD2 (6 bases). Trimming removed 5 bases from V and 4 bases from J, with 16 bases in between. CDR3 length: 15 amino acids. Germline lookup yields CDR1 LNHNV and CDR2 YYDKDF (reference sequence). CDR3 sequence reads: CATSHRRGSSDTQYF. The CDR3 DNA follows: TGTGCCACCAGCCACCGGCGGGGCTCGTCAGATACGCAGTATTTT.

The chain is built from TRBV7-2 and TRBJ2-7, with TRBD1 identical over 10 bases. CDR3 length equals 14 residues. CDR1 and CDR2 from the germline V gene are SGHTA and FQGNSA. The junction had 6 bases not matched to a gene; V was cut back by 5 bases and J by 5 bases. The CDR3 region is CASSPDRGRHEQYF. CDR3 nucleotide sequence: TGTGCCAGCAGCCCCGACAGGGGGCGACACGAGCAGTACTTC.

DNA of the CDR3: TGCGCCAGCAGCCAAGATCTAACGGGGGATCAGCCCCAGCATTTT. This encodes CASSQDLTGDQPQHF. This chain uses TRBV4-3 with TRBJ1-5, with D perhaps TRBD1 (5 bases). CDR1 and CDR2 from the germline V gene are LGHNA and YSLEER. The V gene lost 0 bases and the J gene lost 5 bases, with 11 bases spanning the gap. The CDR3 has 15 amino acids.

The J gene is TRBJ2-3, the V gene TRBV20-1; D uncertain. Germline CDR1 DFQATT, CDR2 SNEGSKA (reference sequence). The CDR3 totals 16 residues. Trimming stripped 5 bases from V and 6 bases from J, with 24 bases between. CDR3 loop: CSAVVSELTNRDTQYF. The CDR3 DNA is TGCAGTGCTGTCGTTTCGGAACTCACTAATCGGGATACGCAGTATTTT.

As to this clonotype: An end of the junction does not agree with germline; a read error may underlie this. The V and J genes are TRBV28 and TRBJ2-3; D is unclear. Germline V gene data show CDR1 as MDHEN and CDR2 as SYDVKM. The CDR3 spans 13 residues. The CDR3 sequence is CASSWGSIDTQYF. CDR3 nucleotides: TGTGCCAGCAGTTGGGGAAGCATAGATACGCAGTATTTT.

The chain couples TRBV28 to TRBJ2-7, with TRBD2 identical over 9 bases. The CDR3 totals 17 residues. The V segment lost 3 bases and the J segment 0 bases; nucleotides outside the gene matches: 9. CDR1 MDHEN and CDR2 SYDVKM come from the germline V gene. DNA of the CDR3: TGTGCCAGCAGTTTCGGGCTAGCGGGGACCAGCTCCTACGAGCAGTACTTC. It codes for CASSFGLAGTSSYEQYF.

The J gene is TRBJ2-3, the V gene TRBV20-1; 10 bases match TRBD1. CDR3 size: 14 residues. Germline V gives CDR1 DFQATT, CDR2 SNEGSKA (reference sequence). Unmatched junction bases numbered 9, after V lost 1 base and J lost 11 bases. The CDR3 DNA is TGCAGTGCTAGAGTCCCGGGACAGGGGAGCGGGCAGTATTTT. Residues: CSARVPGQGSGQYF.

This clonotype was seen more than once but under ten times. This chain links TRBV5-1 with TRBJ2-2; 7 bases map to TRBD1. Losses at the gene ends were 4 bases for V and 7 bases for J; bases not matched to a gene: 7. CDR1 and CDR2 from the germline V gene are SGHRS and YFSETQ. The CDR3 has 14 amino acids. CDR3 residues: CASSLDRVDGELFF. For the CDR3, the DNA is TGCGCCAGCAGCCTTGACAGGGTTGACGGGGAGCTGTTTTTT.

The chain recombines TRBV7-9 with TRBJ2-1; perhaps D is TRBD1 or TRBD2 (6 bases each). The V end lost 2 bases, the J end lost 5 bases, and 16 bases lay between the germline ends. The CDR3 contains 16 residues. Germline loops: CDR1 SEHNR, CDR2 FQNEAQ (reference sequence). The CDR3 sequence is CASSLSTGRKDNEQFF. The CDR3 nucleotides read TGTGCCAGCAGCTTAAGCACAGGGAGGAAAGACAATGAGCAGTTCTTC.

This clonotype came up a few times. The DNA of the CDR3 is TGTGCCAGCTCACCGTTCAAGGGATACTACGAGCAGTACTTC. Translated: CASSPFKGYYEQYF. V usage is TRBV18 and J usage is TRBJ2-7; the D is unclear. Germline CDR1 reads KGHSH; CDR2 reads LQKENI. The CDR3 runs 14 residues. V lost 3 bases and J lost 3, with 12 bases in between.

The chain uses TRBV6-1 and TRBJ1-1; 8 bases align to TRBD1. This CDR3 comprises 15 residues. CDR1 is MNHNS, CDR2 SASEGT, per germline. J was trimmed by 1 base and V by 6 bases; bases with no gene match: 7. The CDR3 coding sequence is TGTGCCAGCAGGGGACTAGGGACAGGGAACACTGAAGCTTTCTTT. Its translation: CASRGLGTGNTEAFF.

The rearrangement links TRBV5-1 to TRBJ2-1; D is unresolved. There are 16 residues in the CDR3. The germline CDR1 and CDR2 sequences are SGHRS and YFSETQ. Trimming left V 0 bases short and J 3 bases short, with 13 bases between. CDR3 sequence reads: CASSLGVLASYNEQFF. CDR3 sequence (DNA): TGCGCCAGCAGCTTGGGTGTCCTGGCGAGCTACAATGAGCAGTTCTTC.

The genes are TRBV12-3 or TRBV12-4 and TRBJ2-3; D is unclear. V lost 0 bases to trimming and J lost 1 base, with 8 bases between them. The CDR3 contains 15 residues. CDR3 DNA sequence: TGTGCCAGCAGTTTAGCGTCCCAAGGCACAGATACGCAGTATTTT. The encoded protein is CASSLASQGTDTQYF.

The CDR3 bases are TGTGCCACCAGCAGAGGGGGGAACAGGGTCATCGACGAGCAGTACTTC. It encodes CATSRGGNRVIDEQYF. V is TRBV15 and J is TRBJ2-7, with D tentatively TRBD1 (6 bases). The V and J ends lost 1 base and 5 bases respectively, with 18 bases between them. This CDR3 is built from 16 residues. Per the germline V gene, CDR1 is LNHNV and CDR2 is YYDKDF (reference sequence).

The chain carries TRBV20-1 and TRBJ2-3; D might be TRBD1 (5 bases). In germline, CDR1 is DFQATT, CDR2 SNEGSKA (reference sequence). The CDR3 spans 15 residues. The V gene lost 3 bases and the J gene lost 2 bases, with 15 bases spanning the gap. In nucleotides, the CDR3 is TGCAGTGCTAGTGATCCACAGGCATTCACAGATACGCAGTATTTT. This sequence encodes CSASDPQAFTDTQYF.

The chain employs TRBV28 and TRBJ2-5, with D tentatively TRBD2 (6 bases). Germline V gives CDR1 MDHEN, CDR2 SYDVKM. CDR3 length equals 13 residues. The V gene lost 4 bases and the J gene lost 5 bases, with 11 bases spanning the gap. The DNA for the CDR3 is TGTGCCAGCAGTTGGGGGGAAGGCGAGACCCAGTACTTC. As protein: CASSWGEGETQYF.

This clonotype was seen only a few times. V and J are TRBV20-1 and TRBJ2-7; 7 nucleotides line up with TRBD2. This CDR3 has 14 amino acids. CDR1 and CDR2 (germline): DFQATT, SNEGSKA (reference sequence). With V trimmed by 5 bases and J by 4 bases, 11 bases remained unmatched. The DNA for the CDR3 is TGCAGTGCTCCGACTCGGGGGGTGAATTACGAGCAGTACTTC. This sequence encodes CSAPTRGVNYEQYF.

The DNA for the CDR3 is TGTGCCAGGCGGTCTAGCACAGATACGCAGTATTTT. Its translation is CARRSSTDTQYF. This chain connects TRBV2 to TRBJ2-3; D is ambiguous. The CDR3 has 12 residues. Looked up from germline, CDR1 is SNHLY and CDR2 is FYNNEI. The V gene lost 9 bases and the J gene lost 0 bases, with 7 bases spanning the gap.

The chain carries TRBV29-1 and TRBJ2-7, with D tentatively TRBD1 (5 bases). The germline gives CDR1 SQVTM, CDR2 ANQGSEA. The V end was cut by 2 bases, the J end by 5 bases, with 13 bases between. The CDR3 covers 13 residues. CDR3 region: CSVERGPLDEQYF. CDR3 bases: TGCAGCGTTGAAAGGGGCCCTTTGGACGAGCAGTACTTC.

The chain has TRBV5-6 and TRBJ2-1; 7 nucleotides line up with TRBD1. The CDR3 is 16 amino acids. The V gene's germline CDR1 is SGHDT and CDR2 YYEEEE. V was clipped by 2 bases and J by 7 bases; unmatched bases: 12. Here the CDR3 reads CASSFRSRGPGNEQFF. The CDR3 DNA sequence: TGTGCCAGCAGCTTTCGGTCTAGGGGGCCGGGGAATGAGCAGTTCTTC.